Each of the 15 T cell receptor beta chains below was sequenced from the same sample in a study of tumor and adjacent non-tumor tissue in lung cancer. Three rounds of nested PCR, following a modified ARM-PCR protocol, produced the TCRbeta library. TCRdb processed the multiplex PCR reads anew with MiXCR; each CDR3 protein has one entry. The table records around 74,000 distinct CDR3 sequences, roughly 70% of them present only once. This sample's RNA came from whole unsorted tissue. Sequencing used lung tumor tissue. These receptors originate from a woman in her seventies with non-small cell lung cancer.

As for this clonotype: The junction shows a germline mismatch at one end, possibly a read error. CDR3 DNA: TGTGTCAGCACCCGCGGGGCCCCCTACACCTTC. Translating gives CVSTRGAPYTF. The V gene is TRBV7-3, the J gene TRBJ1-2; D perhaps matches TRBD1 (5 bases). There are 11 residues in the CDR3. Germline V gene sequence: CDR1 SGHTA, CDR2 FQGTGA.

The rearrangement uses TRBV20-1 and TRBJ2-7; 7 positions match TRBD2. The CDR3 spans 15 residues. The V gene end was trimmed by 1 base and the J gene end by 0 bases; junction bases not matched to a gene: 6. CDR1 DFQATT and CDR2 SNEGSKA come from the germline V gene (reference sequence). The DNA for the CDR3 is TGCAGTGCTAGAGGGACTAGGGGCGGCTCCTACGAGCAGTACTTC. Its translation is CSARGTRGGSYEQYF.

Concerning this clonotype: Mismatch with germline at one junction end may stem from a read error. CDR3 sequence: CASSLYESTDTQYF. CDR3 DNA: TGTGCCAGCAGCTTATATGAGAGCACAGATACGCAGTATTTC. The rearrangement links TRBV5-4 to TRBJ2-3; no firm D call. CDR3 length: 14 amino acids. Germline V CDR1 and CDR2: SGHNT, YYREEE (reference sequence).

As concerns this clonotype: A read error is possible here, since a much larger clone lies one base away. For the CDR3, the DNA is TGTGCCAGCACACAGGGTCGTAGGACCCTCCACTTT. Translated, it gives CASTQGRRTLHF. The chain carries TRBV28 and TRBJ1-6, with D perhaps matching TRBD1 (6 bases). The CDR3 sequence is 12 residues long. Germline V gene data show CDR1 as MDHEN and CDR2 as SYDVKM. The V end lost 7 bases, the J end lost 14 bases, and 15 bases lay between the germline ends.

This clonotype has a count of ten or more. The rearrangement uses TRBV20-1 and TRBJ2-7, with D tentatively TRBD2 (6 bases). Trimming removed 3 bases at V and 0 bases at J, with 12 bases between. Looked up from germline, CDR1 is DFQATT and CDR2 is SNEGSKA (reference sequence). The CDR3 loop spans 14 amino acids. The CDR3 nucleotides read TGCAGTGCTAGTAAACCGGGAGTCTCCTACGAGCAGTACTTC. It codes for CSASKPGVSYEQYF.

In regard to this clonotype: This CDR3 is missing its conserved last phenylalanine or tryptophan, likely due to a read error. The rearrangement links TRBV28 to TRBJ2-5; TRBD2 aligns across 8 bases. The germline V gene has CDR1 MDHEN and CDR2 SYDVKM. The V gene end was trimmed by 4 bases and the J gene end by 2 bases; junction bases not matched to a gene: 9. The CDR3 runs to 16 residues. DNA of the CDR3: TGTGCCAGCAGTTCCAAAGCCGGGACTAGACAAGAGACCCAGTACATC. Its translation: CASSSKAGTRQETQYI.

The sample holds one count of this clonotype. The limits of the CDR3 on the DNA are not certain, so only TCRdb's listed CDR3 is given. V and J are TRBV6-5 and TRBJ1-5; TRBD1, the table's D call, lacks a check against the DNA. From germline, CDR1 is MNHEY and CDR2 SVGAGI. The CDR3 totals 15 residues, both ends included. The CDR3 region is CASQPWAVGNQPLHF.

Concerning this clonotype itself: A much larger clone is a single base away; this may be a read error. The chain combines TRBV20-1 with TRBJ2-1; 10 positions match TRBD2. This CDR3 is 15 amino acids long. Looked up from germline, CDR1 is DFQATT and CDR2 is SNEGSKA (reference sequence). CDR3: CSALGGLAIKNEQLF. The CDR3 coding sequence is TGCAGTGCTCTGGGGGGACTAGCGATAAAGAATGAGCAGCTCTTC.

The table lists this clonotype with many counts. CDR3 nucleotides: TGTGCCACAGGGACTAGCGGATCGAACACCGGGGAGCTGTTTTTT. It yields the protein CATGTSGSNTGELFF. The chain combines TRBV24-1 with TRBJ2-2, with 11 bases aligning to TRBD2. V gave up 10 bases and J gave up 0 bases; unmatched junction bases: 3. The CDR3 sequence is 15 residues long. Germline V CDR1 and CDR2: KGHDR, SFDVKD.

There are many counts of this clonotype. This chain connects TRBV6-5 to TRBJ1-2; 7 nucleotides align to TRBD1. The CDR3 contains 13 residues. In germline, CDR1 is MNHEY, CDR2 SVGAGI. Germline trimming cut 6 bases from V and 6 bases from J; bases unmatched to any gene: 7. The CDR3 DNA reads TGTGCCAGCAGGCGACAGGGATCGGATGGCTACACCTTC. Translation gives CASRRQGSDGYTF.

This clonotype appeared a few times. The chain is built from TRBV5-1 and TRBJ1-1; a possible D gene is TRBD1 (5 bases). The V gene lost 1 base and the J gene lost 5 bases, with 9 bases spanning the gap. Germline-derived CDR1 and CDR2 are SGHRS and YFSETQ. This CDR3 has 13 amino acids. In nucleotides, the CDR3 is TGCGCCAGCAGCTTGCCGGGGGTGACTGAAGCTTTCTTT. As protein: CASSLPGVTEAFF.

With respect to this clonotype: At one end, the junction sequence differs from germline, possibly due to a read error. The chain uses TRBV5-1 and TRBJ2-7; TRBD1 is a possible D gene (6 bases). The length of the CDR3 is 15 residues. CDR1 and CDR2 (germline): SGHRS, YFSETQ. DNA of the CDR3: TGCGCCAACAGCTTGTCCGAACAGGGTTACTACGAGCAGTACTTC. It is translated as CANSLSEQGYYEQYF.

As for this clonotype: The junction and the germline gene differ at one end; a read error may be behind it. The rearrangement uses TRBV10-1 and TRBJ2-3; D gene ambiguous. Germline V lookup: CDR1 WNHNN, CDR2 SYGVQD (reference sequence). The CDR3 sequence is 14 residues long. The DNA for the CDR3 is TGTGCCAGCAGTGAGGCTTCGGCGTGTAGGGCGCAGTATTTT. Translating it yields CASSEASACRAQYF.

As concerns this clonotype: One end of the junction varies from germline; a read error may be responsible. Here the CDR3 reads CASSNGLVDQGTQYF. The CDR3 nucleotides are TGTGCCAGCAGCAACGGACTAGTGGACCAAGGGACCCAGTACTTC. This chain links TRBV5-1 with TRBJ2-5; 7 bases agree with TRBD2. CDR1 is SGHRS, CDR2 YFSETQ, per germline. The CDR3 spans 15 residues.

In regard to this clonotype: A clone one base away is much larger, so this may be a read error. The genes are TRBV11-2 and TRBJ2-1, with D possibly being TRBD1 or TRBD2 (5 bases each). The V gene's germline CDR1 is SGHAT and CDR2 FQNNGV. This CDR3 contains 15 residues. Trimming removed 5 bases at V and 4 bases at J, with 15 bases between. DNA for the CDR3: TGTGCCAGCAGCATCAGAGGGGCAGTTTACAATGAGCAGTTCTTC. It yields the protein CASSIRGAVYNEQFF.